The 2 T cell receptor beta chains below come from one sample, sequenced in a study of shared clonotypes between healthy human individuals. TCRdb keeps only in-frame clones here, not all; method: immunoSEQ multiplex PCR. This sample carries some 450,000 clones, 60% to 80% of them seen once, and the ten largest clones take 12%. The sequencing input was PBMCs. These receptors were obtained from a woman in her thirties or forties in good health. Some clones in this sample may be carry-over from other donors' samples.

The gene calls are TRBV29-1 and TRBJ2-5; D is uncertain. The J call is uncertain, as TRBJ2-7 better fits the DNA end. CDR3 length equals 13 residues. Germline V gene data show CDR1 as SQVTM and CDR2 as ANQGSEA. CDR3 DNA sequence: TGCAGCGTTCGCGAACGTGGGAACTACGAGCAGTACTTC. This sequence encodes CSVRERGNYEQYF.

Details on this clone: Other DNA sequences in this sample translate to the same CDR3. This chain joins TRBV6-5 and TRBJ2-7; a weak D match, TRBD2 (6 bases). Trimming took 3 bases from V and 2 from J, leaving 11 bases between them. This CDR3 has 14 residues. Per germline, CDR1 MNHEY and CDR2 SVGAGI. For the CDR3, the DNA is TGTGCCAGCAGTTATGGGGGGTCGGCCTACGAGCAGTACTTC. Encoded protein: CASSYGGSAYEQYF.